A selection of T cell receptor beta chains follows, all from one sample in a study of T cell responses to AZD1222 COVID-19 vaccine. TCRdb's table, derived via immunoSEQ multiplex PCR, lists solely in-frame clones and lacks some. Among 96,000 or so clones listed, roughly nine tenths were seen once. This specimen was peripheral blood, taken on day 0 of AZD1222 vaccination. These receptors were taken from an adult in good health. Each CDR3 is given with its conserved first and last residue. A D gene is named only where the DNA matches it firmly. For some rows the clone size is stated as once, few or many, or as a class when expanded; others skip it.

clone_size d_call j_call v_call cdr3_length cdr3_aa cdr3_nt
- - TRBJ2-3 TRBV7-2 15 CASSLAIADTDTQYF TGTGCCAGCAGCTTAGCTATAGCGGACACAGATACGCAGTATTTT
- TRBD2 TRBJ2-7 TRBV7-2 17 CASSSEGWREGSYEQYF TGTGCCAGCAGCTCAGAGGGTTGGCGGGAGGGCAGCTACGAGCAGTACTTC
- - TRBJ2-2 TRBV28 17 CASSLRFGVLNTGELFF TGTGCCAGCAGCCTTAGGTTTGGGGTCTTGAACACCGGGGAGCTGTTTTTT
once - TRBJ2-3 TRBV29-1 13 CSAIRGGRSTQYF TGCAGCGCCATTAGAGGGGGTCGCAGTACGCAGTATTTT
- - TRBJ2-1 TRBV2 12 CASSDQGREQFF TGTGCCAGCAGTGACCAAGGGCGTGAGCAGTTCTTC
- - TRBJ1-5 TRBV6-6 13 CASRTNSNQPQHF TGTGCCAGCAGAACCAATAGCAATCAGCCCCAGCATTTT
- - TRBJ2-6 TRBV7-2 15 CASSFRGQRANVLTF TGTGCCAGCAGCTTCCGGGGGCAGAGGGCCAACGTCCTGACTTTC
- TRBD2 TRBJ2-7 TRBV7-2 15 CASGNSGGKSYEQYF TGTGCCAGCGGTAATTCGGGAGGTAAATCCTACGAGCAGTACTTC
- - TRBJ2-7 TRBV7-9 13 CASSLASLYEQYF TGTGCCAGCAGCTTAGCTAGCCTTTACGAGCAGTACTTC
- TRBD1 TRBJ1-6 TRBV11-3 14 CASSFGQGNSPLHF TGTGCCAGCAGCTTCGGACAGGGAAATTCACCCCTCCACTTT
- TRBD2 TRBJ2-1 TRBV28 16 CASSSPGGRAYNEQFF TGTGCCAGCAGTTCCCCGGGCGGGAGGGCCTACAATGAGCAGTTCTTC
- - TRBJ2-1 TRBV9 14 CASSVFGSYNEQFF TGTGCCAGCAGCGTCTTTGGGTCCTACAATGAGCAGTTCTTC
once - TRBJ2-3 TRBV7-8 17 CASSLPLKTLLTDTQYF TGTGCCAGCAGCTTACCCCTGAAGACCCTCCTCACAGATACGCAGTATTTT
- - TRBJ2-7 TRBV18 14 CASSPPGLTYEQYF TGTGCCAGCTCACCTCCGGGGCTTACCTACGAGCAGTACTTC
- - TRBJ2-5 TRBV7-8 16 CASSLARLPRGETQYF TGTGCCAGCAGCTTAGCGAGGCTCCCGAGGGGGGAGACCCAGTACTTC
- TRBD1 TRBJ1-2 TRBV7-9 15 CASSSTGGWNYGYTF TGTGCCAGCAGCTCGACAGGGGGTTGGAACTATGGCTACACCTTC
- TRBD1 TRBJ2-5 TRBV9 16 CASSGTGGRNQETQYF TGTGCCAGCAGCGGGACAGGGGGGCGAAACCAAGAGACCCAGTACTTC
- TRBD2 TRBJ2-3 TRBV6-5 16 CASSYQSGSGTDTQYF TGTGCCAGCAGTTACCAGAGCGGGAGTGGGACAGATACGCAGTATTTT
- - TRBJ1-4 TRBV24-1 13 CATSDATNEKLFF TGTGCCACCAGTGACGCAACTAATGAAAAACTGTTTTTT
once - TRBJ1-1 TRBV12-3/TRBV12-4 13 CASTRRVGTEAFF TGTGCCAGCACCCGAAGGGTAGGCACTGAAGCTTTCTTT
- - TRBJ1-4 TRBV29-1 14 CSVGGGATNEKLFF TGCAGCGTTGGCGGAGGGGCAACTAATGAAAAACTGTTTTTT
- - TRBJ2-7 TRBV21-1 13 CASIKKTPYEQYF TGTGCCAGCATCAAAAAGACACCCTACGAGCAGTACTTC
- - TRBJ2-7 TRBV27 12 CASRKGIYEQYF TGTGCCAGCAGGAAGGGGATCTACGAGCAGTACTTC
- - TRBJ2-7 TRBV29-1 11 CSVGERGEQYF TGCAGCGTGGGGGAACGTGGAGAGCAGTACTTC
- TRBD1 TRBJ2-1 TRBV6-5 13 CASGRTGFSEQFF TGTGCCAGCGGAAGGACAGGTTTTTCTGAGCAGTTCTTC
few - TRBJ1-1 TRBV6-5 13 CASSYLAHTEAFF TGTGCCAGCAGTTACTTGGCCCACACTGAAGCTTTCTTT
- - TRBJ1-1 TRBV6-6 15 CASSSPGDMNTEAFF TGTGCCAGCAGTTCGCCAGGGGACATGAACACTGAAGCTTTCTTT
- TRBD2 TRBJ2-7 TRBV7-6 13 CASSLGGRAEQYF TGTGCCAGCAGCTTAGGGGGGAGGGCGGAGCAGTACTTC
- - TRBJ2-3 TRBV5-1 13 CASSLAGTDTQYF TGCGCCAGCAGCTTGGCCGGCACAGATACGCAGTATTTT
- - TRBJ1-4 TRBV6-5 14 CASSFSATNEKLFF TGTGCCAGCAGTTTCAGTGCAACTAATGAAAAACTGTTTTTT
- - TRBJ2-6 TRBV6-2/TRBV6-3 17 CASSTPRGNSGANVLTF TGTGCCAGCAGCACCCCTCGTGGGAACTCTGGGGCCAACGTCCTGACTTTC
- - TRBJ2-1 TRBV19 15 CASSSRSLRYNEQFF TGTGCCAGTAGTAGCCGGTCGCTACGCTACAATGAGCAGTTCTTC
- - TRBJ1-5 TRBV28 14 CASSLTDRNQPQHF TGTGCCAGCAGTTTAACAGACAGGAATCAGCCCCAGCATTTT
- TRBD1 TRBJ1-6 TRBV7-3 15 CASSLRGGRDSPLHF TGTGCCAGCAGCTTAAGAGGGGGCCGGGATTCACCCCTCCACTTT
- - TRBJ1-1 TRBV7-2 12 CASSPNGLEAFF TGTGCCAGCAGCCCCAACGGTTTAGAAGCTTTCTTT
- TRBD1 TRBJ2-2 TRBV3-1/TRBV3-2 18 CASPLWGAAQGATGELFF TGTGCCAGCCCGCTGTGGGGAGCGGCCCAGGGGGCCACCGGGGAGCTGTTTTTT
- - TRBJ2-1 TRBV4-3 14 CASSSRGTYNEQFF TGCGCCAGCAGCTCCCGGGGGACCTACAATGAGCAGTTCTTC
- - TRBJ1-2 TRBV27 16 CASSLSSDRRDYGYTF TGTGCCAGCAGTTTATCGTCGGACAGACGAGACTATGGCTACACCTTC